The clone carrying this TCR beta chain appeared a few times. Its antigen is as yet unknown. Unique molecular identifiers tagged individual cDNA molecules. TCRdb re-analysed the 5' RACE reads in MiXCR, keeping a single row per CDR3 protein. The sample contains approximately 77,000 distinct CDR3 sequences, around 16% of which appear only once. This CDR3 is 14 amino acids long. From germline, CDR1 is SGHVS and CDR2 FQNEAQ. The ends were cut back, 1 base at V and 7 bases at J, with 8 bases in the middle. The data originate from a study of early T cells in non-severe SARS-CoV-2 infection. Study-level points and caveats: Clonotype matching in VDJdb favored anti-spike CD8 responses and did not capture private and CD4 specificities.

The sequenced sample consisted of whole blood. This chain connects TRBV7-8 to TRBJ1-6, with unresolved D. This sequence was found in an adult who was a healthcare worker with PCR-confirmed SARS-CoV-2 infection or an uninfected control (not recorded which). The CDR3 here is CASSLGHLNSPLHF. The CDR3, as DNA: TGTGCCAGCAGCTTAGGACACCTAAATTCACCCCTCCACTTT.